This T cell receptor beta chain is from a study of T-cell memory formation after mild COVID-19. TCR alpha and TCR beta cDNA libraries carrying sample barcodes and UMIs came from 5'RACE with constant-segment primers. TCRdb used MiXCR to reprocess the 5' RACE reads, holding one entry per CDR3 protein. The repertoire has approximately 400,000 distinct CDR3 sequences, 15% to 20% of them found once; the top ten carry approximately 21%. Study-wide points: Pre-infection memory already had some responding clones, implying cross-reactive memory joined. The authors left the SARS-CoV-2 specificity of second-wave clones peaking on day 37 unconfirmed. CD4+ bias marked clones expanding day 15 to 37, unlike balanced contracting clones.

V lost 0 bases and J lost 4, with 15 bases in between. Germline CDR1 reads LGHNT; CDR2 reads FRNRAP. The CDR3 has 16 residues. This clonotype was picked up a small number of times. Its cognate antigen is unknown. The chain is built from TRBV12-5 and TRBJ1-1; D may be TRBD1 (5 bases). The sequencing input was PBMCs or a T cell subset sorted from them (not recorded which). This TCR came from a man between 18 and 35 years old who had mild COVID-19 (a few samples of this study predate the infection). Cell type and time point are not known. The CDR3 region has the DNA TGTGCTAGTGGTTTGGTACTCGGTCAGGGCAGCACTGAAGCTTTCTTT. This gives the protein CASGLVLGQGSTEAFF.